Below are 27 T cell receptor beta chains sequenced from a single sample in a study of spatial heterogeneity in lung cancer. Time point of the sample: blood at routine non-recurrence follow-up after resection. In each case, whole RNA from tumor, nontumor lung or frozen PBMC was sequenced unsorted. TCRdb passed the 5' RACE reads through MiXCR, listing each CDR3 protein once. The repertoire holds more than 95,000 distinct CDR3 sequences, with 12% as singletons. The input for sequencing was PBMCs, taken at follow-up. The receptor set was obtained from a male donor with early-stage non-small cell lung cancer.

This clonotype has a count of ten or more. The chain couples TRBV4-1 to TRBJ1-1; no clear D gene. V lost 1 base to trimming and J lost 2 bases, with 17 bases between them. CDR3 size: 17 residues. CDR1 and CDR2 from the germline V gene are MGHRA and YSYEKL. The CDR3 DNA is TGCGCCAGCAGCCAAGTTTCCGGACGGCCACTCAACACTGAAGCTTTCTTT. Its translation is CASSQVSGRPLNTEAFF.

The table lists this clonotype with many counts. The genes are TRBV20-1 and TRBJ1-3; D is perhaps TRBD1 (5 bases). The CDR3 loop spans 16 amino acids. Trimming pared 0 bases from V and 0 bases from J, leaving 12 bases between. Germline assignment: CDR1 DFQATT and CDR2 SNEGSKA (reference sequence). This CDR3 reads CSARERGISSGNTIYF. As DNA, the CDR3 is TGCAGTGCTAGAGAACGGGGGATAAGCTCTGGAAACACCATATATTTT.

This clonotype was seen more than once but under ten times. The V and J genes are TRBV10-2 and TRBJ1-2, with TRBD1 matching over 9 bases. The CDR3 sequence is 14 residues long. Per the germline V gene, CDR1 is WSHSY and CDR2 is SAAADI. With V trimmed by 8 bases and J by 3 bases, 7 bases remained unmatched. CDR3 bases: TGCGCCAGCGGGGACAGGGTAACAGACTATGGCTACACCTTC. Encoded protein: CASGDRVTDYGYTF.

The gene calls are TRBV7-9 and TRBJ2-6; D call uncertain. This CDR3 has 14 residues. CDR1 SEHNR and CDR2 FQNEAQ come from the germline V gene (reference sequence). V was clipped by 8 bases and J by 0 bases, with 8 bases between them. CDR3 sequence reads: CASYRSSGANVLTF. The CDR3 nucleotides are TGTGCCAGCTACAGAAGCTCTGGGGCCAACGTCCTGACTTTC.

This clonotype was detected ten times or more. The rearrangement joins TRBV12-3 or TRBV12-4 to TRBJ2-7; D uncertain. The CDR3 is 13 residues long. V was cut by 6 bases and J by 1 base, with 10 bases left in between. CDR3 sequence (DNA): TGTGCCAGCAGCCGTACAGATTCCTACGAGCAGTACTTC. It encodes CASSRTDSYEQYF.

This clonotype was seen many times. J is TRBJ2-1 and V is TRBV4-2; tentatively, D is TRBD1 or TRBD2 (6 bases each). This CDR3 has 16 residues. Germline V CDR1 and CDR2: LGHNA, YNFKEQ. The ends were cut back, 2 bases at V and 3 bases at J, with 14 bases in the middle. This CDR3 reads CASSQISGAHYNEQFF. The CDR3 region has the DNA TGTGCCAGCAGCCAAATATCGGGGGCCCACTACAATGAGCAGTTCTTC.

The chain links TRBV6-2 or TRBV6-3 to TRBJ2-3; no firm D call. The CDR3 covers 14 residues. V shed 5 bases and J shed 4 bases, with 13 bases lying between them. Germline CDR1 and CDR2: MNHEY and SVGEGT. This CDR3 reads CASSRAATADTQYF. CDR3 DNA sequence: TGTGCCAGCAGTAGAGCAGCAACCGCAGATACGCAGTATTTT.

V usage is TRBV10-2 and J usage is TRBJ1-3; the D is unclear. The CDR3 has 15 residues. CDR1 is WSHSY and CDR2 is SAAADI in the germline V gene. V lost 8 bases and J 0 bases, leaving 14 bases between the germline ends. CDR3 in amino acids: CASRDGYYSGNTIYF. For the CDR3, the DNA is TGCGCCAGCCGCGACGGATATTACTCTGGAAACACCATATATTTT.

The chain combines TRBV5-1 with TRBJ1-1, with TRBD1 matching over 7 bases. CDR3 length equals 13 residues. After removal of 3 bases from V and 4 bases from J, the junction contained 3 bases not matched to a gene. The germline V gene has CDR1 SGHRS and CDR2 YFSETQ. CDR3 nucleotide sequence: TGCGCCAGCAGCTCGGGACAGCTCACTGAAGCTTTCTTT. Amino acids: CASSSGQLTEAFF.

This clonotype was seen ten or more times. This chain joins TRBV20-1 and TRBJ1-1; D gene unclear. The V gene lost 6 bases and the J gene lost 3 bases, with 14 bases spanning the gap. CDR3 length equals 13 residues. CDR1 and CDR2 from the germline V gene are DFQATT and SNEGSKA (reference sequence). The CDR3 DNA reads as TGCAGTGCCACACCCGGGAGCGACACTGAAGCTTTCTTT. It codes for CSATPGSDTEAFF.

V is TRBV19 and J is TRBJ2-4; 8 positions agree with TRBD1. Germline CDR1 reads LNHDA; CDR2 reads SQIVND (reference sequence). The CDR3 is 15 amino acids. J gave up 4 bases and V 5 bases, and 7 bases lay outside the gene matches. The CDR3 coding sequence is TGTGCCAGTAGTTTCGCAGGGGGCATGAAAAACATTCAGTACTTC. Amino acid sequence: CASSFAGGMKNIQYF.

There are a few counts of this clonotype. The chain uses TRBV28 and TRBJ2-7, with TRBD2 as a possible D gene (6 bases). Deletions cut 2 bases from V and 4 bases from J, with 15 bases between. Germline-derived CDR1 and CDR2 are MDHEN and SYDVKM. The CDR3 is made up of 15 amino acids. In nucleotides, the CDR3 is TGTGCCAGCAGTTTAGGTGGGACTCTCCCGTACGAGCAGTACTTC. Its protein is CASSLGGTLPYEQYF.

The chain couples TRBV30 to TRBJ1-1; D gene uncertain. This CDR3 comprises 14 residues. With 3 bases removed from V and 4 bases from J, the gap between germline ends came to 15 bases. Per germline, CDR1 GTSNPN and CDR2 SVGIG (reference sequence). The CDR3 loop is CAWSVDTRGTEAFF. As DNA, the CDR3 is TGTGCCTGGAGCGTAGACACCCGGGGCACTGAAGCTTTCTTT.

This clonotype was counted between two and nine times. The chain recombines TRBV12-3 or TRBV12-4 with TRBJ2-7; 10 nucleotides agree with TRBD2. This CDR3 comprises 15 residues. After removal of 3 bases from V and 3 bases from J, the junction contained 5 bases not matched to a gene. CDR3 DNA: TGTGCCAGCAGTTTCTCTAGCGGGGGTTACTACGAGCAGTACTTC. Amino acids: CASSFSSGGYYEQYF.

V usage is TRBV6-5 and J usage is TRBJ2-5; D might be TRBD1 or TRBD2, each matching 5 bases. Trimming removed 0 bases at V and 7 bases at J, with 15 bases between. The V gene's germline CDR1 is MNHEY and CDR2 SVGAGI. The CDR3 spans 15 residues. The CDR3 sequence: CASSYSGTEYVTQYF. DNA for the CDR3: TGTGCCAGCAGTTACTCCGGGACGGAGTATGTGACCCAGTACTTC.

This clonotype was picked up a small number of times. The J gene is TRBJ2-1, the V gene TRBV7-2, with D perhaps assigned TRBD1 or TRBD2 (5 bases each). The V and J ends lost 2 bases and 8 bases respectively, with 7 bases between them. This CDR3 spans 12 amino acids. The V gene's germline CDR1 is SGHTA and CDR2 FQGNSA. The CDR3 DNA sequence: TGTGCCAGCAGCTTATTGGGGGATGAGCAGTTCTTC. This translates into CASSLLGDEQFF. Full variable domain (rest looked up from reference TRBV7-2 and TRBJ2-1): GAGVSQSPSNKVTEKGKDVELRCDPISGHTALYWYRQSLGQGLEFLIYFQGNSAPDKSGLPSDRFSAERTGGSVSTLTIQRTQQEDSAVYLCASSLLGDEQFFGPGTRLTVL.

This clonotype was counted ten times or more. The chain links TRBV20-1 to TRBJ2-7, with D possibly being TRBD1 (6 bases). Germline lookup yields CDR1 DFQATT and CDR2 SNEGSKA (reference sequence). The CDR3 runs to 15 residues. Deletions cut 1 base from V and 4 bases from J, with 17 bases between. CDR3 DNA: TGCAGTGCTAGAGGTTTAGGGGACACAAGGTACGAGCAGTACTTC. This encodes CSARGLGDTRYEQYF.

V usage is TRBV11-1 and J usage is TRBJ2-5; D is perhaps TRBD2 (6 bases). This CDR3 has 15 amino acids. CDR1 and CDR2 from the germline V gene are SGHAT and FQDESV (reference sequence). Trimming took off 4 bases at V and 2 bases at J, with 14 bases between the two ends. CDR3 sequence: CASSSHSGSQETQYF. The CDR3 DNA follows: TGTGCCAGCAGCTCACATAGCGGAAGTCAAGAGACCCAGTACTTC.

This clonotype was seen more than once but under ten times. The chain uses TRBV21-1 and TRBJ2-2; TRBD1, the D gene given by the table, was not confirmed from the DNA. TRBV21-1 is a pseudogene segment. The CDR3 has 14 amino acids. Written as DNA, the CDR3 is TGTGCCAGCAGCCCGGTGGACAGGAGGAGGGAGCTGTTTTTT. Translating it yields CASSPVDRRRELFF.

Ten or more counts support this clonotype. The DNA for the CDR3 is TGTGCCAGCAGCCAAGTGGGTCATGCCAGGGGAGGCTCACCCCTCCACTTT. Protein sequence: CASSQVGHARGGSPLHF. The V call is TRBV4-2, the J call TRBJ1-6, with D possibly TRBD1 on 6 matching bases. Germline-derived CDR1 and CDR2 are LGHNA and YNFKEQ. CDR3 length equals 17 residues. Between the trimmed V and J ends, which lost 1 base and 10 bases, there was a span of 20 bases.

This clonotype was detected ten times or more. The rearrangement uses TRBV4-3 and TRBJ2-1; no reliable D call. The V end lost 1 base, the J end lost 3 bases, and 7 bases lay between the germline ends. The CDR3 totals 14 residues. CDR1 is LGHNA, CDR2 YSLEER, per germline. The CDR3 region is CASSQGLGYNEQFF. CDR3 bases: TGCGCCAGCAGCCAAGGGCTAGGCTACAATGAGCAGTTCTTC.

The chain employs TRBV15 and TRBJ1-1; possibly TRBD1 for D (5 bases). With 5 bases removed from V and 2 bases from J, the gap between germline ends came to 12 bases. The CDR3 is 14 residues long. Germline V gives CDR1 LNHNV, CDR2 YYDKDF (reference sequence). CDR3 sequence (DNA): TGTGCCACCAGCCCAGCCGGGGGTAACACTGAAGCTTTCTTT. Protein product: CATSPAGGNTEAFF. The full variable domain, completed using reference TRBV15 and TRBJ1-1, is DAMVIQNPRYQVTQFGKPVTLSCSQTLNHNVMYWYQQKSSQAPKLLFHYYDKDFNNEADTPDNFQSRRPNTSFCFLDIRSPGLGDTAMYLCATSPAGGNTEAFFGQGTRLTVV.

This clonotype was recorded a few times. A read error is likely, as this CDR3 ends without the conserved phenylalanine or tryptophan. The DNA is omitted, as the CDR3 cannot be located on it reliably, and the CDR3 follows TCRdb's listing. The gene calls are TRBV7-9 and TRBJ1-4; the table names TRBD1, a call not compared with the DNA. Germline assignment: CDR1 SEHNR and CDR2 FQNEAQ (reference sequence). A total of 8 residues make up the CDR3, ends included. The chain's CDR3 is CASSLDRG.

The table lists this clonotype with a few counts. The chain joins TRBV3-1 to TRBJ2-6; D is possibly TRBD1 or TRBD2 (5 bases each). Germline CDR1 LGHDT, CDR2 YNNKEL (reference sequence). Between the trimmed V and J ends, which lost 2 bases and 2 bases, there was a span of 7 bases. This CDR3 comprises 15 residues. CDR3 amino acids: CASSQMGPGANVLTF. The CDR3 DNA follows: TGTGCCAGCAGCCAAATGGGACCTGGGGCCAACGTCCTGACTTTC. The full variable domain, with the rest looked up from reference TRBV3-1 and TRBJ2-6, is DTAVSQTPKYLVTQMGNDKSIKCEQNLGHDTMYWYKQDSKKFLKIMFSYNNKELIINETVPNRFSPKSPDKAHLNLHINSLELGDSAVYFCASSQMGPGANVLTFGAGSRLTVL.

This clonotype appeared a few times. V gene TRBV10-3 combines with J gene TRBJ1-2; tentative D call: TRBD1 (5 bases). The CDR3 runs 13 residues. V dropped 4 bases and J dropped 6 bases, with 12 bases sitting between them. Germline V gene lookup returns CDR1 ENHRY and CDR2 SYGVKD. Here the CDR3 DNA reads TGTGCCATCAGTGGGGAAGGGGCGAATGGCTACACCTTC. It codes for CAISGEGANGYTF.

This clonotype was observed many times. J is TRBJ2-3 and V is TRBV24-1; D gene ambiguous. V lost 5 bases, J lost 4 bases, and 9 bases lay in between. From germline, CDR1 is KGHDR and CDR2 SFDVKD. The CDR3 loop spans 13 amino acids. As DNA, the CDR3 is TGTGCCACCAGTGCAAGGAGTTCAGATACGCAGTATTTT. Protein product: CATSARSSDTQYF.

This clonotype was recorded a few times. This chain uses TRBV20-1 with TRBJ1-2, with D unresolved. The CDR3 contains 12 residues. Trimming removed 6 bases at V and 4 bases at J, with 12 bases between. Germline V gives CDR1 DFQATT, CDR2 SNEGSKA (reference sequence). CDR3 in amino acids: CSAKIGSYGYTF. DNA for the CDR3: TGCAGTGCCAAGATTGGAAGCTATGGCTACACCTTC.